The T cell receptor beta chain under discussion was sequenced for a study of T cells in localized non-small cell lung cancer. The length of the CDR3 is 16 residues. CDR1 is SEHNR and CDR2 is FQNEAQ in the germline V gene (reference sequence). Germline trimming cut 3 bases from V and 4 bases from J; bases unmatched to any gene: 8. The method was immunoSEQ multiplex PCR; TCRdb's version includes in-frame clones alone and lacks a portion of them. The table shows 70,000 to 100,000 clones, with 80% occurring only once. Comment on this clone: Its specificity is not known.

Overall study findings and caveats: Paired adjacent lung recovered a median around 60 of the top 100 tumor clones. Longer overall survival associated with higher blood T cell density; shorter survival with higher adjacent-lung clonality. Sequencing was limited to one tumor region, leaving the possibility of heterogeneity open.

This TCR derives from a female donor over 55 with stage I lung adenocarcinoma. The chain has TRBV7-9 and TRBJ2-7, with 11 bases that match TRBD1. The sequenced sample was peripheral blood, obtained before any cancer treatment. DNA of the CDR3: TGTGCCAGCAGCTTCGATGGACAGGGGGCGCATTACGAGCAGTACTTC. This encodes CASSFDGQGAHYEQYF.